Below, one T cell receptor beta chain is given with its context. The data stem from a study of cytomegalovirus exposure and HLA in healthy donors. The CDR3 loop spans 13 amino acids. The V end was cut by 6 bases, the J end by 1 base, with 6 bases between. CDR1 is WNHNN, CDR2 SYGVQD, per germline (reference sequence). The PCR ran on 60 Vbeta and 13 Jbeta primers. Method: immunoSEQ multiplex PCR; TCRdb's copy keeps in-frame clones and lacks some. The data hold under 55,000 clones, with around 70% observed a single time. Sequencing was carried out using PBMCs. The clonotype comes from a man younger than 30 in good health and CMV-seronegative. V and J are TRBV10-1 and TRBJ2-2; D gene uncertain. CDR3 region: CASRGRNTGELFF. The CDR3 DNA follows: TGCGCCAGCAGGGGCAGGAACACCGGGGAGCTGTTTTTT.